One sample yielded the 27 T cell receptor beta chains listed below, sequenced in a study of blood T cell repertoires in COVID-19. The data were produced by immunoSEQ multiplex PCR, yet TCRdb's version contains in-frame clones alone and is incomplete. This table has 400,000 to 550,000 clones, 70% to 90% appearing once. Sequenced input: PBMCs or T cells enriched from blood (not recorded which). These TCRs come from a woman younger than 30 with acute COVID-19.

The gene calls are TRBV6-5 and TRBJ1-2; D uncertain. Trimming cost V 5 bases and J 5 bases, with 12 bases left between them. The CDR3 has 13 residues. The germline gives CDR1 MNHEY, CDR2 SVGAGI. The chain's CDR3 is CASSRGLWYGYTF. The CDR3 DNA follows: TGTGCCAGCAGTAGAGGGTTATGGTATGGCTACACCTTC.

This chain links TRBV15 with TRBJ2-7, with a tentative D call TRBD2 (5 bases). The CDR3 contains 15 residues. Per germline, CDR1 LNHNV and CDR2 YYDKDF (reference sequence). V lost 0 bases and J 3 bases, leaving 12 bases between the germline ends. The DNA for the CDR3 is TGTGCCACCAGCAGAGAGGGAGACTCTTACTACGAGCAGTACTTC. Its translation is CATSREGDSYYEQYF.

The gene calls are TRBV5-1 and TRBJ2-1; D is perhaps TRBD2 (5 bases). The germline V gene has CDR1 SGHRS and CDR2 YFSETQ. This CDR3 comprises 15 residues. V gave up 6 bases and J gave up 0 bases, with 13 bases separating them. The CDR3 protein is CASTRDYNSYNEQFF. CDR3 nucleotide sequence: TGCGCCAGCACCCGAGACTATAACTCCTACAATGAGCAGTTCTTC.

The genes are TRBV5-5 and TRBJ2-3; D not resolved. The V gene's germline CDR1 is SGHKS and CDR2 YYEKEE (reference sequence). The CDR3 runs 14 residues. The germline V and J ends were trimmed by 0 bases and 2 bases, with 7 bases remaining between them. CDR3: CASSLAQATDTQYF. The CDR3 nucleotides are TGTGCCAGCAGCTTGGCCCAGGCCACAGATACGCAGTATTTT.

In nucleotides, the CDR3 is TGTGCCAGCAGCCCCCCTAGTGCCAACTCCTACGAGCAGTACTTC. It encodes CASSPPSANSYEQYF. The chain is built from TRBV2 and TRBJ2-7; no firm D call. CDR3 length: 15 residues. With 6 bases removed from V and 0 bases from J, the gap between germline ends came to 15 bases. Germline-derived CDR1 and CDR2 are SNHLY and FYNNEI. The full variable domain, in which reference TRBV2 and TRBJ2-7 provide the parts outside the CDR3, is EPEVTQTPSHQVTQMGQEVILRCVPISNHLYFYWYRQILGQKVEFLVSFYNNEISEKSEIFDDQFSVERPDGSNFTLKIRSTKLEDSAMYFCASSPPSANSYEQYFGPGTRLTVT.

This chain links TRBV27 with TRBJ1-2; TRBD1 matches 10 bases. The CDR3 sequence is 14 residues long. Trimming removed 6 bases from V and 3 bases from J; junction bases left unmatched: 4. Looked up from germline, CDR1 is MNHEY and CDR2 is SMNVEV (reference sequence). DNA of the CDR3: TGTGCCAGCAGCTGGGACAGGGGCGACTATGGCTACACCTTC. Translated, it gives CASSWDRGDYGYTF.

This rearrangement joins TRBV11-2 to TRBJ1-3; D unclear. The V end was cut by 0 bases, the J end by 0 bases, with 12 bases between. CDR3 size: 17 residues. Germline V gene sequence: CDR1 SGHAT, CDR2 FQNNGV. The CDR3, as DNA: TGTGCCAGCAGCTTAGATCGGGGAGCCCGCTCTGGAAACACCATATATTTT. This codes for CASSLDRGARSGNTIYF.

This clone was seen a few times. The chain has TRBV6-2 or TRBV6-3 and TRBJ1-5; unclear D gene. The CDR3 is 15 amino acids. Deletions cut 2 bases from V and 0 bases from J, with 8 bases between. CDR1 MNHEY and CDR2 SVGEGT come from the germline V gene. The CDR3 here is CASSYRSVSNQPQHF. CDR3 bases: TGTGCCAGCAGTTACCGTTCGGTTAGCAATCAGCCCCAGCATTTT.

This clone was picked up a small number of times. The J gene is TRBJ1-3, the V gene TRBV30, with 11 bases identical to TRBD1. Per the germline V gene, CDR1 is GTSNPN and CDR2 is SVGIG (reference sequence). Unmatched junction bases numbered 3, after V lost 0 bases and J lost 5 bases. This CDR3 region has 15 residues. CDR3: CAWSVGTGGRNTIYF. CDR3 nucleotides: TGTGCCTGGAGTGTTGGGACAGGGGGACGAAACACCATATATTTT. Full variable domain (outside the CDR3, taken from reference TRBV30 and TRBJ1-3): SQTIHQWPATLVQPVGSPLSLECTVEGTSNPNLYWYRQAAGRGLQLLFYSVGIGQISSEVPQNLSASRPQDRQFILSSKKLLLSDSGFYLCAWSVGTGGRNTIYFGEGSWLTVV.

The DNA of the CDR3 is TGTGCCAGCAGGCAGGGGTACGAGCAGTACTTC. Translation gives CASRQGYEQYF. V and J are TRBV27 and TRBJ2-7; TRBD1 is a possible D gene (6 bases). The CDR3 extends over 11 amino acids. From germline, CDR1 is MNHEY and CDR2 SMNVEV (reference sequence). The V gene lost 6 bases and the J gene lost 4 bases, with 7 bases spanning the gap.

This chain links TRBV27 with TRBJ1-2, with D perhaps matching TRBD1 (6 bases). The length of the CDR3 is 13 residues. V was pared by 6 bases and J by 4 bases, with 12 bases between. In germline, CDR1 is MNHEY, CDR2 SMNVEV (reference sequence). The CDR3 DNA follows: TGTGCCAGCAGAGGGGGTTACGGCTATGGCTACACCTTC. It encodes CASRGGYGYGYTF.

The genes are TRBV7-9 and TRBJ1-4, with 7 bases matching TRBD1. Trimming cost V 2 bases and J 5 bases; bases outside gene matches: 11. This CDR3 has 17 amino acids. CDR1 SEHNR and CDR2 FQNEAQ come from the germline V gene (reference sequence). DNA for the CDR3: TGTGCCAGCAGCTTAAGTCCAACCGGGACAGTGAATGAAAAACTGTTTTTT. It codes for CASSLSPTGTVNEKLFF.

The gene calls are TRBV13 and TRBJ2-5, with 7 bases that match TRBD2. CDR3 length equals 15 residues. V lost 6 bases, J lost 1 base, and 8 bases stayed unmatched. CDR1 is PRHDT, CDR2 FYEKMQ, per germline (reference sequence). CDR3 sequence: CASSFLAEFQETQYF. CDR3 in DNA: TGTGCCAGCAGTTTTCTAGCGGAGTTCCAAGAGACCCAGTACTTC.

In this sample, this clone turned up a few times. This chain connects TRBV5-1 to TRBJ2-1; D is undetermined. CDR3 length equals 15 residues. V was shortened by 0 bases and J by 5 bases, with 12 bases between the two germline ends. Per germline, CDR1 SGHRS and CDR2 YFSETQ. CDR3 sequence: CASSLGQISHNEQFF. CDR3 DNA: TGCGCCAGCAGCTTGGGCCAGATTAGCCACAATGAGCAGTTCTTC.

The chain uses TRBV11-2 and TRBJ1-2, with a weak D call TRBD1 (6 bases). Trimming left V 4 bases short and J 1 base short, with 22 bases between. In germline, CDR1 is SGHAT, CDR2 FQNNGV. The CDR3 totals 18 residues. The CDR3 spells CASSSRGGNRAYNYGYTF. The CDR3, as DNA: TGTGCCAGCAGCTCAAGAGGGGGTAACAGGGCCTATAACTATGGCTACACCTTC.

The V call is TRBV21-1, the J call TRBJ2-7; the DNA was not compared with TRBD2, the D call given in the table. TRBV21-1 is noted as a pseudogene. The CDR3 loop spans 17 amino acids. CDR3 in amino acids: CASSQSGQLERTYEQYF. In nucleotides, the CDR3 is TGTGCCAGCAGCCAAAGCGGGCAGCTCGAAAGGACCTACGAGCAGTACTTC.

V and J are TRBV3-1 (or the pseudogene TRBV3-2) and TRBJ1-3; no clear D gene. This CDR3 contains 11 residues. Germline-derived CDR1 and CDR2 are LGHDT and YNNKEL (reference sequence). Trimming removed 2 bases at V and 8 bases at J, with 4 bases between. The chain's CDR3 is CASSQRDTIYF. The CDR3 region has the DNA TGTGCCAGCAGCCAAAGAGACACCATATATTTT.

The V and J genes are TRBV30 and TRBJ2-3, with D perhaps matching TRBD2 (5 bases). CDR3 length: 13 residues. The germline V gene has CDR1 GTSNPN and CDR2 SVGIG (reference sequence). Deletions cut 7 bases from V and 3 bases from J, with 14 bases between. CDR3 sequence reads: CASSSRWTDTQYF. The CDR3, as DNA: TGTGCCTCCTCTAGCCGTTGGACAGATACGCAGTATTTT.

V gene TRBV19 combines with J gene TRBJ1-1; TRBD1 might be the D (6 bases). The CDR3 has 13 amino acids. Between the trimmed V and J ends, which lost 7 bases and 1 base, there was a span of 10 bases. Germline V gives CDR1 LNHDA, CDR2 SQIVND (reference sequence). The CDR3 sequence is CASNQGTNTEAFF. The CDR3 DNA follows: TGTGCCAGTAATCAGGGGACGAACACTGAAGCTTTCTTT. Using reference TRBV19 and TRBJ1-1 for the parts outside the CDR3, the full variable domain is DGGITQSPKYLFRKEGQNVTLSCEQNLNHDAMYWYRQDPGQGLRLIYYSQIVNDFQKGDIAEGYSVSREKKESFPLTVTSAQKNPTAFYLCASNQGTNTEAFFGQGTRLTVV.

This CDR3 is CSTERQGLGETQYF. CDR3 DNA sequence: TGCAGCACCGAAAGACAGGGGCTGGGAGAGACCCAGTACTTC. This chain connects TRBV29-1 to TRBJ2-5; 8 bases line up with TRBD1. Germline V gives CDR1 SQVTM, CDR2 ANQGSEA. This CDR3 has 14 amino acids. V shed 8 bases, J shed 4 bases, and the junction held 12 bases outside the gene matches.

The chain links TRBV3-1 (or the pseudogene TRBV3-2) to TRBJ2-7, with 10 nucleotides matching TRBD2. V lost 3 bases and J lost 2; bases outside the gene matches: 7. There are 16 residues in the CDR3. The V gene's germline CDR1 is LGHDT and CDR2 YNNKEL (reference sequence). DNA of the CDR3: TGTGCCAGCAGCCAGAACAGCGGGAGGGGGACCTACGAGCAGTACTTC. Translating it yields CASSQNSGRGTYEQYF.

This rearrangement joins TRBV27 to TRBJ2-7, with 8 bases identical to TRBD2. The CDR3 runs to 13 residues. V gave up 10 bases and J gave up 3 bases; unmatched junction bases: 8. Per germline, CDR1 MNHEY and CDR2 SMNVEV (reference sequence). The CDR3 DNA reads TGTGCCACCCAGAAGAGCGGGAGCTACGAGCAGTACTTC. It codes for CATQKSGSYEQYF.

V is TRBV28 and J is TRBJ2-3; TRBD2 aligns across 10 bases. CDR3 length: 16 amino acids. CDR1 MDHEN and CDR2 SYDVKM come from the germline V gene. J lost 2 bases, V lost 3 bases, and 5 bases had no gene match. The CDR3 DNA reads TGTGCCAGCAGTTTGTCTGGACTAGCGGTCACAGATACGCAGTATTTT. Translation gives CASSLSGLAVTDTQYF.

The rearrangement joins TRBV30 to TRBJ1-2; 9 bases are a match to TRBD1. The germline gives CDR1 GTSNPN, CDR2 SVGIG (reference sequence). The V gene end was trimmed by 4 bases and the J gene end by 6 bases; junction bases not matched to a gene: 12. The CDR3 is 15 residues long. The CDR3 DNA follows: TGTGCCTGGACCGGCCCGGGACAGGGATTAGATGGCTACACCTTC. Translating it yields CAWTGPGQGLDGYTF.

CDR3 DNA: TGCGCCAGCAGTTCGGGGACAATCTCCTACGAGCAGTACTTC. Residues: CASSSGTISYEQYF. The rearrangement joins TRBV5-1 to TRBJ2-7, with D tentatively TRBD1 (6 bases). This CDR3 comprises 14 residues. Germline assignment: CDR1 SGHRS and CDR2 YFSETQ. The V and J ends lost 5 bases and 0 bases respectively, with 12 bases between them.

The chain has TRBV4-1 and TRBJ2-5; D remains unclear. Germline lookup yields CDR1 MGHRA and CDR2 YSYEKL. V lost 0 bases to trimming and J lost 1 base, with 9 bases between them. The CDR3 extends over 15 amino acids. The CDR3 nucleotides read TGCGCCAGCAGCCAAGATTGGCCATCCCAAGAGACCCAGTACTTC. This gives the protein CASSQDWPSQETQYF.

The chain combines TRBV13 with TRBJ1-2; perhaps TRBD1 as D (6 bases). Trimming took off 5 bases at V and 1 base at J, with 20 bases between the two ends. Germline V lookup: CDR1 PRHDT, CDR2 FYEKMQ (reference sequence). CDR3 length: 17 residues. In DNA form, the CDR3 reads TGTGCCAGCAGCCCCAAGGGTGGGACAACTATTAACTATGGCTACACCTTC. Translating it yields CASSPKGGTTINYGYTF.